These 16 T cell receptor beta chains originate from one sample sequenced in a study of blood T cell repertoires in COVID-19. Clones were read by immunoSEQ multiplex PCR, and TCRdb kept only the in-frame ones, dropping some. The data contain tens of thousands of clones, roughly 82% of them singletons. Sequenced: peripheral blood. The source is a man at least 80 years old with acute or convalescent COVID-19.

The rearrangement uses TRBV2 and TRBJ1-4, with D possibly matching TRBD1 (6 bases). The CDR3 is 16 amino acids. From germline, CDR1 is SNHLY and CDR2 FYNNEI. V lost 5 bases, J lost 0 bases, and 13 bases lay in between. CDR3 sequence: CASSPGRGTTNEKLFF. Written as DNA, the CDR3 is TGTGCCAGCAGTCCGGGGAGGGGGACAACTAATGAAAAACTGTTTTTT. Supplemented by reference TRBV2 and TRBJ1-4, the full variable domain reads EPEVTQTPSHQVTQMGQEVILRCVPISNHLYFYWYRQILGQKVEFLVSFYNNEISEKSEIFDDQFSVERPDGSNFTLKIRSTKLEDSAMYFCASSPGRGTTNEKLFFGSGTQLSVL.

The count of this clone is one. The chain recombines TRBV5-8 with TRBJ1-5, with TRBD1 matching over 11 bases. Germline CDR1 is SGHTS and CDR2 is YDEGEE. With V trimmed by 0 bases and J by 7 bases, 3 bases remained unmatched. The CDR3 contains 15 residues. The CDR3 loop is CASSLGGQGGQPQHF. The CDR3 DNA sequence: TGTGCCAGCAGCTTGGGGGGACAGGGGGGACAGCCCCAGCATTTT.

The CDR3 region is CASSLLVTGEAFF. The CDR3 DNA sequence: TGTGCCAGCAGTTTATTAGTTACGGGTGAAGCTTTCTTT. The rearrangement links TRBV12-3 or TRBV12-4 to TRBJ1-1, with no clear D. The CDR3 has 13 amino acids. Trimming removed 2 bases at V and 7 bases at J, with 11 bases between.

This clone showed up just once. This chain uses TRBV3-1 (or the pseudogene TRBV3-2) with TRBJ1-2; the match to TRBD1 covers 8 bases. With V trimmed by 1 base and J by 2 bases, 6 bases remained unmatched. Germline loops: CDR1 LGHDT, CDR2 YNNKEL (reference sequence). The length of the CDR3 is 16 residues. The DNA for the CDR3 is TGTGCCAGCAGCCAAGGGGGACAGGCGCGGAACTATGGCTACACCTTC. Translation gives CASSQGGQARNYGYTF.

The V gene is TRBV4-1, the J gene TRBJ2-1; D not certain. CDR1 is MGHRA and CDR2 is YSYEKL in the germline V gene. Trimming took 0 bases from V and 8 from J, leaving 14 bases between them. The CDR3 is 15 residues long. The CDR3 sequence: CASSQEPVGVDEQFF. The CDR3 coding sequence is TGCGCCAGCAGCCAAGAGCCGGTAGGAGTGGATGAGCAGTTCTTC.

The CDR3 is CASSLGRNTEAFF. CDR3 in DNA: TGCGCCAGCAGCTTGGGTAGGAACACTGAAGCTTTCTTT. The V call is TRBV5-1, the J call TRBJ1-1; D ambiguous. CDR3 length: 13 amino acids. V was pared by 0 bases and J by 1 base, with 4 bases between. Germline CDR1 and CDR2: SGHRS and YFSETQ.

The rearrangement links TRBV27 to TRBJ1-5, with D unclear. Germline V gene data show CDR1 as MNHEY and CDR2 as SMNVEV (reference sequence). Deletions cut 4 bases from V and 0 bases from J, with 16 bases between. The CDR3 has 17 residues. The CDR3 here is CASSSNEGPYSNQPQHF. As DNA, the CDR3 is TGTGCCAGCAGTTCCAATGAGGGCCCCTATAGCAATCAGCCCCAGCATTTT.

The V call is TRBV12-5, the J call TRBJ2-1, with 9 bases aligning to TRBD1. The germline V gene has CDR1 LGHNT and CDR2 FRNRAP. The CDR3 contains 16 residues. J gave up 7 bases and V 3 bases, and 10 bases lay outside the gene matches. The CDR3 sequence is CASGFRAGTGKNEQFF. CDR3 sequence (DNA): TGTGCTAGTGGTTTCCGGGCCGGGACAGGGAAAAATGAGCAGTTCTTC.

V usage is TRBV18 and J usage is TRBJ2-3, with D perhaps TRBD1 (5 bases). The CDR3 is 17 amino acids. Germline CDR1 is KGHSH and CDR2 is LQKENI. V gave up 2 bases and J gave up 0 bases, with 15 bases separating them. The CDR3 is CASSPADRFSSTDTQYF. The CDR3 nucleotides are TGTGCCAGCTCACCAGCCGACAGATTTTCTAGCACAGATACGCAGTATTTT.

The J gene is TRBJ1-1, the V gene TRBV18; 7 bases fit TRBD1. Per germline, CDR1 KGHSH and CDR2 LQKENI. Trimming at V came to 3 bases and at J to 1 base, leaving 5 bases not matched to a gene. The CDR3 runs to 15 residues. The CDR3: CASSPPTGTNTEAFF. DNA for the CDR3: TGTGCCAGCTCACCCCCGACAGGGACGAACACTGAAGCTTTCTTT.

J is TRBJ2-7 and V is TRBV11-2, with a weak D call TRBD1 (6 bases). The V gene lost 1 base and the J gene lost 0 bases, with 10 bases spanning the gap. CDR3 length: 15 amino acids. Per the germline V gene, CDR1 is SGHAT and CDR2 is FQNNGV. CDR3 sequence: CASSLVSRGSYEQYF. The CDR3 nucleotides are TGTGCCAGCAGCTTAGTTTCCAGGGGCTCCTACGAGCAGTACTTC.

The chain couples TRBV18 to TRBJ1-6, with 9 bases lining up with TRBD1. In germline, CDR1 is KGHSH, CDR2 LQKENI. This CDR3 has 15 amino acids. Trimming took 6 bases from V and 10 from J; bases not matched to a gene: 10. The CDR3 bases are TGTGCCAGCTCCAGTGCCCGGACAGGGGACTCACCCCTCCACTTT. Protein: CASSSARTGDSPLHF.

J is TRBJ2-1 and V is TRBV5-4; 15 bases fit TRBD2. With V trimmed by 4 bases and J by 7 bases, 3 bases remained unmatched. Germline CDR1 and CDR2: SGHNT and YYREEE (reference sequence). This CDR3 is built from 15 residues. CDR3 amino acids: CASSGLAGGPNEQFF. CDR3 sequence (DNA): TGTGCCAGCAGCGGACTAGCGGGGGGGCCAAATGAGCAGTTCTTC.

This clone appeared once. The DNA of the CDR3 is TGTGCCAGCAGTTACCAACCTGACAGGATATATGGCTACACCTTC. Amino acid sequence: CASSYQPDRIYGYTF. The gene calls are TRBV6-5 and TRBJ1-2; D perhaps matches TRBD1 (6 bases). Trimming left V 2 bases short and J 5 bases short, with 15 bases between. This CDR3 has 15 residues. Germline CDR1 is MNHEY and CDR2 is SVGAGI.

The gene calls are TRBV19 and TRBJ1-5; 8 nucleotides agree with TRBD1. Trimming took 6 bases from V and 6 from J; bases not matched to a gene: 4. This CDR3 has 13 amino acids. CDR1 LNHDA and CDR2 SQIVND come from the germline V gene (reference sequence). The CDR3 DNA reads as TGTGCCAGTAGACCAGGGGGCGGTCAGCCCCAGCATTTT. Translation gives CASRPGGGQPQHF. The full variable domain, with the rest looked up from reference TRBV19 and TRBJ1-5, is DGGITQSPKYLFRKEGQNVTLSCEQNLNHDAMYWYRQDPGQGLRLIYYSQIVNDFQKGDIAEGYSVSREKKESFPLTVTSAQKNPTAFYLCASRPGGGQPQHFGDGTRLSIL.

The V call is TRBV7-9, the J call TRBJ2-5; 8 bases agree with TRBD1. Per germline, CDR1 SEHNR and CDR2 FQNEAQ (reference sequence). After removal of 6 bases from V and 3 bases from J, the junction contained 6 bases not matched to a gene. This CDR3 spans 14 amino acids. The CDR3 spells CASRPTGGEETQYF. The CDR3 DNA reads TGTGCCAGCAGACCAACAGGGGGAGAAGAGACCCAGTACTTC.